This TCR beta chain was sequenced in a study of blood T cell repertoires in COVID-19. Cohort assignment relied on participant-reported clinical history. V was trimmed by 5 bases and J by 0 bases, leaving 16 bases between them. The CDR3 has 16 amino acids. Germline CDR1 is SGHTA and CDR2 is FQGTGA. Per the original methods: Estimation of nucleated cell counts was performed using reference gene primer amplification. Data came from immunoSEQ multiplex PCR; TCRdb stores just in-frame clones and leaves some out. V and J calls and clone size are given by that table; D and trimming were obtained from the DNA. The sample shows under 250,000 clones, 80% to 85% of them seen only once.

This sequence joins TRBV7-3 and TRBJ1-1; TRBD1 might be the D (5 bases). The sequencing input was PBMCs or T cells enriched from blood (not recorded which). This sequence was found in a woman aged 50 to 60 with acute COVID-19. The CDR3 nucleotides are TGTGCCAGCAGCACAGGACGGGAGATCATGAACACTGAAGCTTTCTTT. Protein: CASSTGREIMNTEAFF.